These 29 T cell receptor beta chains were sequenced from one sample in a study of blood T cell repertoires in COVID-19. Sequencing was performed with immunoSEQ multiplex PCR; in TCRdb, only in-frame clones are kept and a portion is missing. The sample lists 45,000 to 50,000 clones; approximately 83% were seen once. Material: peripheral blood. These receptors originate from an elderly man in a cohort sampled during active COVID-19.

The chain uses TRBV28 and TRBJ1-2; D perhaps matches TRBD1 (6 bases). The CDR3 has 15 amino acids. Trimming took off 3 bases at V and 7 bases at J, with 18 bases between the two ends. Germline lookup yields CDR1 MDHEN and CDR2 SYDVKM. CDR3 nucleotides: TGTGCCAGCAGTTTTATTTGGGGGCGAAGAATTGGCTACACCTTC. The encoded protein is CASSFIWGRRIGYTF.

The chain links TRBV15 to TRBJ2-7, with a possible D match to TRBD1 (6 bases). Trimming pared 1 base from V and 3 bases from J, leaving 13 bases between. This CDR3 is built from 15 residues. Germline values: CDR1 LNHNV, CDR2 YYDKDF (reference sequence). This chain's CDR3 is CATSRGGQPIYEQYF. The CDR3 bases are TGTGCCACCAGCAGAGGGGGGCAGCCAATCTACGAGCAGTACTTC.

This clone has a single count. CDR3 nucleotides: TGTGCCATCAGTGAGTCCCGACAGGGTGGAAGCACTGAAGCTTTCTTT. As protein: CAISESRQGGSTEAFF. This chain uses TRBV10-3 with TRBJ1-1, with 7 bases matching TRBD1. CDR1 is ENHRY, CDR2 SYGVKD, per germline. The V and J ends lost 0 bases and 4 bases, in that order; junction bases with no gene match: 8. The CDR3 contains 16 residues.

This clone turned up a few times. J is TRBJ2-7 and V is TRBV4-1; D might be TRBD1 (5 bases). The CDR3 covers 18 residues. The germline V gene has CDR1 MGHRA and CDR2 YSYEKL. Trimming stripped 4 bases from V and 1 base from J, with 23 bases between. The CDR3, as DNA: TGCGCCAGCAGCCCAGGGCGTTTTGATAGCCGGATATCCTACGAGCAGTACTTC. Amino acids: CASSPGRFDSRISYEQYF.

For the CDR3, the DNA is TGCGCCAGCAGTCAATCCTTACAGCCTCAAGAGACCCAGTACTTC. The encoded protein is CASSQSLQPQETQYF. The chain is built from TRBV23-1 and TRBJ2-5; D is undetermined. TRBV23-1 is an open reading frame whose function is uncertain. Trimming removed 0 bases at V and 2 bases at J, with 10 bases between. The CDR3 runs to 15 residues.

The chain couples TRBV6-5 to TRBJ2-1, with D possibly matching TRBD2 (5 bases). Germline assignment: CDR1 MNHEY and CDR2 SVGAGI. There are 13 residues in the CDR3. Trimming pared 6 bases from V and 3 bases from J, leaving 9 bases between. For the CDR3, the DNA is TGTGCCAGCAGGAGGGTACTCTACAATGAGCAGTTCTTC. Its protein product is CASRRVLYNEQFF.

This clone has more than one count but fewer than ten. The chain joins TRBV28 to TRBJ2-1, with a possible D match to TRBD2 (5 bases). CDR1 MDHEN and CDR2 SYDVKM come from the germline V gene. The CDR3 spans 10 residues. V shed 6 bases and J shed 10 bases, with 7 bases lying between them. The DNA for the CDR3 is TGTGCCAGCAGGGGGAGCGAGCAGTTCTTC. It specifies CASRGSEQFF.

This sequence joins TRBV6-5 and TRBJ2-3; possibly TRBD2 for D (6 bases). V lost 5 bases to trimming and J lost 1 base, with 13 bases between them. Germline CDR1 and CDR2: MNHEY and SVGAGI. The CDR3 consists of 15 residues. For the CDR3, the DNA is TGTGCCAGCAGTATGCGGGGTTCTGGCACAGATACGCAGTATTTT. Translating gives CASSMRGSGTDTQYF.

The chain couples TRBV18 to TRBJ1-6; D uncertain. The CDR3 has 14 residues. Germline V gives CDR1 KGHSH, CDR2 LQKENI. V was clipped by 6 bases and J by 5 bases, with 11 bases between them. In nucleotides, the CDR3 is TGTGCCAGCTCTGGGCAGGAAAATAATTCACCCCTCCACTTT. This translates into CASSGQENNSPLHF.

The chain links TRBV5-5 to TRBJ2-7, with 12 bases identical to TRBD2. This CDR3 has 17 residues. Germline assignment: CDR1 SGHKS and CDR2 YYEKEE (reference sequence). Trimming removed 4 bases from V and 7 bases from J; junction bases left unmatched: 15. Here the CDR3 reads CASSPLTSGRSFGEQYF. CDR3 sequence (DNA): TGTGCCAGCAGCCCCCTGACTAGCGGGAGATCCTTCGGGGAGCAGTACTTC.

This rearrangement joins TRBV7-9 to TRBJ2-7; unclear D gene. Germline lookup yields CDR1 SEHNR and CDR2 FQNEAQ (reference sequence). V was clipped by 4 bases and J by 4 bases, with 8 bases between them. The CDR3 has 12 residues. The CDR3: CASSSPGYEQYF. CDR3 nucleotides: TGTGCCAGCAGCTCCCCCGGGTACGAGCAGTACTTC.

DNA for the CDR3: TGTGCCAGCAGTGACTCTCACTTAAACACCGGGGAGCTGTTTTTT. This sequence encodes CASSDSHLNTGELFF. The chain carries TRBV6-4 and TRBJ2-2; D unresolved. The CDR3 length is 15 residues. V lost 0 bases, J lost 2 bases, and 7 bases lay in between. Germline assignment: CDR1 MRHNA and CDR2 SNTAGT.

This clone appeared once. The rearrangement uses TRBV7-2 and TRBJ2-7; D gene unclear. The CDR3 spans 14 residues. With 0 bases removed from V and 3 bases from J, the gap between germline ends came to 9 bases. The V gene's germline CDR1 is SGHTA and CDR2 FQGNSA. CDR3 sequence: CASSLALTGYEQYF. The CDR3 coding sequence is TGTGCCAGCAGCTTAGCGCTGACGGGCTACGAGCAGTACTTC. The full variable domain, rest sourced from reference TRBV7-2 and TRBJ2-7, is GAGVSQSPSNKVTEKGKDVELRCDPISGHTALYWYRQSLGQGLEFLIYFQGNSAPDKSGLPSDRFSAERTGGSVSTLTIQRTQQEDSAVYLCASSLALTGYEQYFGPGTRLTVT.

This chain uses TRBV30 with TRBJ2-3, with 11 bases aligning to TRBD1. Germline V gene lookup returns CDR1 GTSNPN and CDR2 SVGIG (reference sequence). This CDR3 spans 14 amino acids. Unmatched junction bases numbered 6, after V lost 7 bases and J lost 3 bases. CDR3 nucleotides: TGTGCCTCTCCCGGGACAGGGGGAACAGATACGCAGTATTTT. This gives the protein CASPGTGGTDTQYF. Supplemented by reference TRBV30 and TRBJ2-3, the full variable domain reads SQTIHQWPATLVQPVGSPLSLECTVEGTSNPNLYWYRQAAGRGLQLLFYSVGIGQISSEVPQNLSASRPQDRQFILSSKKLLLSDSGFYLCASPGTGGTDTQYFGPGTRLTVL.

This chain joins TRBV6-6 and TRBJ2-1; TRBD1 agrees at 7 bases. Germline V gene data show CDR1 as MNHNY and CDR2 as SVGAGI (reference sequence). J lost 9 bases, V lost 8 bases, and 19 bases had no gene match. The CDR3 covers 16 residues. The CDR3 here is CASVLRGTESISEQFF. The CDR3 nucleotides read TGTGCCAGCGTCCTTAGGGGGACAGAATCGATTAGTGAGCAGTTCTTC.

This clone was seen once. The chain couples TRBV6-5 to TRBJ1-4; D uncertain. Germline CDR1 reads MNHEY; CDR2 reads SVGAGI. With 8 bases removed from V and 7 bases from J, the gap between germline ends came to 11 bases. The CDR3 consists of 12 residues. CDR3 amino acids: CASGPAGEKLFF. Here the CDR3 DNA reads TGTGCCAGCGGTCCGGCAGGTGAAAAACTGTTTTTT.

CDR3 sequence reads: CASRTSGGQNTGELFF. Written as DNA, the CDR3 is TGTGCCAGCAGGACTAGCGGGGGGCAGAACACCGGGGAGCTGTTTTTT. V and J are TRBV6-6 and TRBJ2-2, with 13 nucleotides matching TRBD2. This CDR3 spans 16 amino acids. The ends lost 6 bases at V and 1 base at J; junction bases unmatched: 2. Germline assignment: CDR1 MNHNY and CDR2 SVGAGI (reference sequence).

DNA of the CDR3: TGCGCCAGCAGCGGTGAAAGGGGACTAGCCGGGAGAGAGACCCAGTACTTC. Translation gives CASSGERGLAGRETQYF. The chain links TRBV5-1 to TRBJ2-5; TRBD2 aligns across 9 bases. V gave up 4 bases and J gave up 4 bases; unmatched junction bases: 14. Per the germline V gene, CDR1 is SGHRS and CDR2 is YFSETQ. The CDR3 has 17 amino acids. The complete variable domain, with remaining parts taken from reference TRBV5-1 and TRBJ2-5, reads KAGVTQTPRYLIKTRGQQVTLSCSPISGHRSVSWYQQTPGQGLQFLFEYFSETQRNKGNFPGRFSGRQFSNSRSEMNVSTLELGDSALYLCASSGERGLAGRETQYFGPGTRLLVL.

The rearrangement links TRBV11-1 to TRBJ1-1; TRBD1 matches at 9 bases. Per the germline V gene, CDR1 is SGHAT and CDR2 is FQDESV (reference sequence). V lost 5 bases to trimming and J lost 5 bases; unmatched junction nucleotides: 3. This CDR3 has 13 amino acids. This CDR3 reads CASSGDRDTEAFF. In DNA form, the CDR3 reads TGTGCCAGCAGCGGGGACAGGGATACTGAAGCTTTCTTT.

The V and J genes are TRBV6-1 and TRBJ1-2; D may be TRBD1 (5 bases). In germline, CDR1 is MNHNS, CDR2 SASEGT. This CDR3 is built from 16 residues. V was shortened by 0 bases and J by 8 bases, with 19 bases between the two germline ends. The CDR3 loop reads CASSEAPIIRVAGYTF. The CDR3 DNA sequence: TGTGCCAGCAGTGAAGCGCCGATAATCAGGGTCGCCGGCTACACCTTC.

The V gene is TRBV29-1, the J gene TRBJ2-2; D uncertain. In germline, CDR1 is SQVTM, CDR2 ANQGSEA. The CDR3 runs 12 residues. With 4 bases removed from V and 7 bases from J, the gap between germline ends came to 10 bases. The CDR3 nucleotides read TGCAGCGTTGGGCGCGGTGTCGGGGAGCTGTTTTTT. As protein: CSVGRGVGELFF.

The CDR3 sequence: CASSPIDRGDSPLHF. For the CDR3, the DNA is TGTGCCAGCAGTCCGATCGACAGGGGTGATTCACCCCTCCACTTT. The chain recombines TRBV7-9 with TRBJ1-6; TRBD1 aligns across 8 bases. This CDR3 contains 15 residues. V lost 6 bases and J lost 8; bases outside the gene matches: 9. Germline assignment: CDR1 SEHNR and CDR2 FQNEAQ (reference sequence).

The chain uses TRBV9 and TRBJ1-6; D not certain. The CDR3 sequence is 14 residues long. CDR1 and CDR2 (germline): SGDLS, YYNGEE. The V gene lost 0 bases and the J gene lost 3 bases, with 4 bases spanning the gap. CDR3 DNA sequence: TGTGCCAGCAGCGTAGGACACTATAATTCACCCCTCCACTTT. Encoded protein: CASSVGHYNSPLHF.

V and J are TRBV5-8 and TRBJ2-7; no clear D gene. CDR1 and CDR2 (germline): SGHTS, YDEGEE. This CDR3 has 15 residues. The ends were cut back, 0 bases at V and 3 bases at J, with 13 bases in the middle. This chain's CDR3 is CASSLEARIYYEQYF. In DNA, the CDR3 is TGTGCCAGCAGCTTGGAGGCGCGGATTTACTACGAGCAGTACTTC.

The J gene is TRBJ1-1, the V gene TRBV3-1 (or the pseudogene TRBV3-2); TRBD1 matches 9 bases. The length of the CDR3 is 16 residues. V was clipped by 5 bases and J by 0 bases; unmatched bases: 7. CDR1 is LGHDT, CDR2 YNNKEL, per germline (reference sequence). The CDR3 is CASSNGQGRLNTEAFF. Written as DNA, the CDR3 is TGTGCCAGCAGCAACGGACAGGGGAGATTGAACACTGAAGCTTTCTTT.

This chain connects TRBV29-1 to TRBJ2-7; TRBD1 matches at 10 bases. CDR1 SQVTM and CDR2 ANQGSEA come from the germline V gene. There are 13 residues in the CDR3. The V segment lost 4 bases and the J segment 2 bases; nucleotides outside the gene matches: 2. The CDR3 loop reads CSVVDRGTYEQYF. As DNA, the CDR3 is TGCAGCGTTGTGGACAGGGGGACCTACGAGCAGTACTTC.

The chain joins TRBV13 to TRBJ2-5; TRBD2 aligns across 8 bases. Germline V gives CDR1 PRHDT, CDR2 FYEKMQ (reference sequence). V lost 3 bases to trimming and J lost 4 bases; unmatched junction nucleotides: 10. The CDR3 sequence is 16 residues long. CDR3 region: CASSFRSGRWGETQYF. The CDR3 region has the DNA TGTGCCAGCAGCTTTCGGAGCGGGAGATGGGGAGAGACCCAGTACTTC.

The chain couples TRBV3-1 (or the pseudogene TRBV3-2) to TRBJ1-1; 9 bases agree with TRBD1. The CDR3 spans 13 residues. The V gene end was trimmed by 5 bases and the J gene end by 7 bases; junction bases not matched to a gene: 5. Germline CDR1 LGHDT, CDR2 YNNKEL (reference sequence). CDR3 DNA: TGTGCCAGCAGCGGCGACAGGGGGGTTGAAGCTTTCTTT. Translating it yields CASSGDRGVEAFF.

V and J are TRBV5-1 and TRBJ1-6; D may be TRBD1 (6 bases). Germline-derived CDR1 and CDR2 are SGHRS and YFSETQ. Trimming took 1 base from V and 11 from J, leaving 16 bases between them. The CDR3 is made up of 15 amino acids. This CDR3 reads CASSLTGPYSPPLHF. The CDR3 nucleotides are TGCGCCAGCAGCTTGACAGGGCCATATAGTCCACCCCTCCACTTT. The full variable domain, completed using reference TRBV5-1 and TRBJ1-6, is KAGVTQTPRYLIKTRGQQVTLSCSPISGHRSVSWYQQTPGQGLQFLFEYFSETQRNKGNFPGRFSGRQFSNSRSEMNVSTLELGDSALYLCASSLTGPYSPPLHFGNGTRLTVT.